The present T cell receptor beta chain was sequenced within a study of CD8 T cells in Susac syndrome. An amount of RNA that ranged from roughly 0.45 to 1 ug was reverse transcribed with random hexamers. It was immunoSEQ multiplex PCR that amplified TCR beta CDR3 across 54 Vbeta and 13 Jbeta. TCRdb redid the calling of the immunoSEQ multiplex PCR reads with MiXCR, one entry per CDR3 protein. The data hold 150,000 or so distinct CDR3 sequences, with approximately 96% observed a single time. From blood CD8+ and CD4+ T cells, the TCR beta chain was sequenced. While serving as controls, healthy donors were matched for age and sex. TEMRA cells were FACS-enriched, with CD8+ and CD4+ T cells isolated negatively. The sequence was collected from a human donor in good health. The sequenced sample consisted of CD4+ T cells from PBMCs.

The CDR3 DNA is TGTGCCAGCAGTCTCGACCTGGGGGATGAGCAGTTCTTC. This encodes CASSLDLGDEQFF. The chain combines TRBV12-3 or TRBV12-4 with TRBJ2-1, with D perhaps assigned TRBD1 or TRBD2 (5 bases each). The CDR3 loop spans 13 amino acids. V was clipped by 5 bases and J by 8 bases, with 13 bases between them.